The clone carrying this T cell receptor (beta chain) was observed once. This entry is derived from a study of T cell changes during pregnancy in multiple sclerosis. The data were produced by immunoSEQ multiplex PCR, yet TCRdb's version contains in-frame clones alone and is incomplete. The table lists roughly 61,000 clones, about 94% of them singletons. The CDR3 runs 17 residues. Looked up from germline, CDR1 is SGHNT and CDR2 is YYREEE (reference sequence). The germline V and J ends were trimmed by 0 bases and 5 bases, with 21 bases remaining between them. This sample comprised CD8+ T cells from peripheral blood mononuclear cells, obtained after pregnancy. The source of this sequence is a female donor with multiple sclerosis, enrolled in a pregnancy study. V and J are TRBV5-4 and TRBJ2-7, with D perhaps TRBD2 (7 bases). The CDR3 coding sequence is TGTGCCAGCAGCTTGGCCTGGGGGGGGCAATTGTATAACGAGCAGTACTTC. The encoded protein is CASSLAWGGQLYNEQYF.